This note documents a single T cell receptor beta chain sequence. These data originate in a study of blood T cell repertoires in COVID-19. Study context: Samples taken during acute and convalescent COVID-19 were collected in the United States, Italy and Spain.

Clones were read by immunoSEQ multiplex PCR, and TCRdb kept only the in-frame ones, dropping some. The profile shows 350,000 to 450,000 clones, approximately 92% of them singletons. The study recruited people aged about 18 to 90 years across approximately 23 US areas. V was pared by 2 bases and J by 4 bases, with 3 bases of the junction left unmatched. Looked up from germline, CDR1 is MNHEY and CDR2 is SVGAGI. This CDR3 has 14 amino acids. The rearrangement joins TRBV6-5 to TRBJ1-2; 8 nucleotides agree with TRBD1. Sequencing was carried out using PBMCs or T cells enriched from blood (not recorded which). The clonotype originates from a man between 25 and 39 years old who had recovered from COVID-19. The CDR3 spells CASSYTGGGYGYTF. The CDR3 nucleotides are TGTGCCAGCAGTTACACAGGGGGTGGCTATGGCTACACCTTC.